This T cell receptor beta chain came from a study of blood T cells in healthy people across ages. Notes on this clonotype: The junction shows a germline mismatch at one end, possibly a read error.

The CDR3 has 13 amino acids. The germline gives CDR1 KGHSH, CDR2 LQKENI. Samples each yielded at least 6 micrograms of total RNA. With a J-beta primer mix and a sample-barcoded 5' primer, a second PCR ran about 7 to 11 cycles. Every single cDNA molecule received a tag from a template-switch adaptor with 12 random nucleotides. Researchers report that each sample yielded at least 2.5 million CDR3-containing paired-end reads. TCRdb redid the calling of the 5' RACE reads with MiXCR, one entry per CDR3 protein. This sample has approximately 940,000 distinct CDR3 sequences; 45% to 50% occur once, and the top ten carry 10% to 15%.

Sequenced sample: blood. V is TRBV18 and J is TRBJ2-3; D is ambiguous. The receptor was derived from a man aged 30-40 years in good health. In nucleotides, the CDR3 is TGTGCCAGCGCACCACCGAGTGTAGATACGCAGTATTTT. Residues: CASAPPSVDTQYF.